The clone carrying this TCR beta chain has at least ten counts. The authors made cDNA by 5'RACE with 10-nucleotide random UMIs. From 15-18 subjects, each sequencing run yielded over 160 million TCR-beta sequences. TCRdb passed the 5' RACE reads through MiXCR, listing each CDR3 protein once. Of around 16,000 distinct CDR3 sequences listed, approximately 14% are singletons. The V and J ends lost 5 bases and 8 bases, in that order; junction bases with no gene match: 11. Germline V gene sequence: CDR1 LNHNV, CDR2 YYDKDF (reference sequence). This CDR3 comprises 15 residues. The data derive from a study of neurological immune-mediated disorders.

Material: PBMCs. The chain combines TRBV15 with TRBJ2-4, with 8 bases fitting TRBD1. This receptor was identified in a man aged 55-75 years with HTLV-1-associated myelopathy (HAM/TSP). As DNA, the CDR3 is TGTGCCACCAGCCTCTTGAAGGACAGGGCGGACATTCAGTACTTC. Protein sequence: CATSLLKDRADIQYF.